This T cell receptor beta chain appears in the sequencing data of a study of T cell responses to AZD1222 COVID-19 vaccine. The CDR3 consists of 15 residues. Per germline, CDR1 SGHTA and CDR2 FQGNSA. The V gene lost 5 bases and the J gene lost 4 bases, with 14 bases spanning the gap. Sequencing used immunoSEQ multiplex PCR; TCRdb keeps in-frame clones, though not all of them. The profile shows 110,000 or so clones, around 89% of them singletons. The chain joins TRBV7-2 to TRBJ1-4; D not certain. This sequence was found in an adult who received the AZD1222 COVID-19 vaccine. The specimen comprised peripheral blood, sampled 28 days after the second AZD1222 dose. This CDR3 reads CASSMGKIVNEKLFF. CDR3 DNA: TGTGCCAGCAGCATGGGGAAGATAGTTAATGAAAAACTGTTTTTT.